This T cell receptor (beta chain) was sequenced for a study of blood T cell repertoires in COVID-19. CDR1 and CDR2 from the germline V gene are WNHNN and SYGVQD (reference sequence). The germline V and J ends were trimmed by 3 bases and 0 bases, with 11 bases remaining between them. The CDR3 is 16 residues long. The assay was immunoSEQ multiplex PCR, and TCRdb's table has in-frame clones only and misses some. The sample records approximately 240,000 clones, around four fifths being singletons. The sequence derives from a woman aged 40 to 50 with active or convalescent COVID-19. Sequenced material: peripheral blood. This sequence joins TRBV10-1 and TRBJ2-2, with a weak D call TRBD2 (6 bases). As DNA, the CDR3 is TGCGCCAGCAGTGAAGTGGCTAGCGCGAACACCGGGGAGCTGTTTTTT. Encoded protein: CASSEVASANTGELFF.